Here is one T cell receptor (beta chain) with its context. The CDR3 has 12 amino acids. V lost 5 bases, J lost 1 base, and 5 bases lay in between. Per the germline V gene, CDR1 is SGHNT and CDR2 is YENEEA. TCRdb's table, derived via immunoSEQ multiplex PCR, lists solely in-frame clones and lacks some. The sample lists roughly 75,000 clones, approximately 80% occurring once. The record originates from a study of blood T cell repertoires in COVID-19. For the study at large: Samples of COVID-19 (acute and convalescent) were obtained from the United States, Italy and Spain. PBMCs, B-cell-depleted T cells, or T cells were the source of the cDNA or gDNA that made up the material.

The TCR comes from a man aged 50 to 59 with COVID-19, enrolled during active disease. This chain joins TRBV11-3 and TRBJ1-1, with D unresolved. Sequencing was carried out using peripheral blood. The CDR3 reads CASSPGNTEAFF. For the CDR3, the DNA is TGTGCCAGCAGCCCAGGGAACACTGAAGCTTTCTTT.